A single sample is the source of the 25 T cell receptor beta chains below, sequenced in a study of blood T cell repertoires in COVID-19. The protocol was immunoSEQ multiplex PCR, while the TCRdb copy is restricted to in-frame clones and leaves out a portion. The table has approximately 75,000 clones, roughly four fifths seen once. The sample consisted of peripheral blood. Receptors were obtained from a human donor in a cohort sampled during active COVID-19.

The CDR3 region is CATTSLSSYEQYF. CDR3 DNA: TGTGCCACCACTTCCCTTAGCTCCTACGAGCAGTACTTC. The chain has TRBV7-9 and TRBJ2-7; D is ambiguous. There are 13 residues in the CDR3. The germline V gene encodes CDR1 SEHNR and CDR2 FQNEAQ (reference sequence). Trimming took 10 bases from V and 0 from J, leaving 13 bases between them.

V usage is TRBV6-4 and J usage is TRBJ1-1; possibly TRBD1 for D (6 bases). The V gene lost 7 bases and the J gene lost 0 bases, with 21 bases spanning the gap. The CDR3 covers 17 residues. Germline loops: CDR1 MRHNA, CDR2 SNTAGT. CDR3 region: CASNRPRRGPMNTEAFF. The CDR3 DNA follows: TGTGCCAGCAACCGACCCCGCAGGGGTCCTATGAACACTGAAGCTTTCTTT.

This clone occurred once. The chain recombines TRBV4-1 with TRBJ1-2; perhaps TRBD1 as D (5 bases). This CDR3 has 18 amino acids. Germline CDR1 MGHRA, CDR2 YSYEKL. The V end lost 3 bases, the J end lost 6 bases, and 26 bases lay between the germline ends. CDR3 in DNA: TGCGCCAGCAGCCACTTTAAGATGGGGGGGAAAGGTCTAGATGGCTACACCTTC. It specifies CASSHFKMGGKGLDGYTF.

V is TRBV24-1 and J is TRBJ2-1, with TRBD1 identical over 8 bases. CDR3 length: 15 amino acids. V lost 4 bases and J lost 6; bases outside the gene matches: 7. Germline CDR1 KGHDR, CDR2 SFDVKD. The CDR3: CATSDTGTGGNEQFF. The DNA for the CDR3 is TGTGCCACCAGTGACACCGGGACAGGAGGCAATGAGCAGTTCTTC.

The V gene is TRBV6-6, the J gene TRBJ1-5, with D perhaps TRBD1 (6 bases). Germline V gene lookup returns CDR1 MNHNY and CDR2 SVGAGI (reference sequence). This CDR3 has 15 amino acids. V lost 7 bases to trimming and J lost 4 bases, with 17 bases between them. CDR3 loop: CASIKQGGGNQPQHF. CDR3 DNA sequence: TGTGCCAGCATCAAACAGGGAGGGGGGAATCAGCCCCAGCATTTT.

This CDR3 is CASSYGVDYGYTF. CDR3 sequence (DNA): TGCGCCAGCAGCTACGGGGTCGACTATGGCTACACCTTC. The genes are TRBV23-1 and TRBJ1-2, with D unclear. TRBV23-1 is given ORF status, its function remaining uncertain. Trimming shortened V by 6 bases and J by 3 bases, and 11 bases separated the two germline ends. This CDR3 region has 13 residues.

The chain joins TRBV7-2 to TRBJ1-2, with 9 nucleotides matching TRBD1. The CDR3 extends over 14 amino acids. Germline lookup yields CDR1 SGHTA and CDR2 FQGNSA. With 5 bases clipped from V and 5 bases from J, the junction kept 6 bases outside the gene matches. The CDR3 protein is CASSIPGQGYGYTF. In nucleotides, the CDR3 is TGTGCCAGCAGCATTCCGGGACAGGGATATGGCTACACCTTC.

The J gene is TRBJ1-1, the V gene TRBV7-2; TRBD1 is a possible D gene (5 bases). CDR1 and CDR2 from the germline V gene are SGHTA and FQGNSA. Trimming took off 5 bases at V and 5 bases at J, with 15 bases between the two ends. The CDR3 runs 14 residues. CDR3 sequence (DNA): TGTGCCAGCAGCCCCCATGGGGCGAAGACTGAAGCTTTCTTT. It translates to CASSPHGAKTEAFF.

CDR3: CASSVAHPGGGTDTQYF. The DNA of the CDR3 is TGTGCCAGCAGCGTAGCTCATCCGGGGGGCGGCACAGATACGCAGTATTTT. The chain has TRBV9 and TRBJ2-3; perhaps TRBD2 as D (7 bases). Trimming pared 0 bases from V and 1 base from J, leaving 15 bases between. This CDR3 is 17 amino acids long. CDR1 is SGDLS, CDR2 YYNGEE, per germline. The entire variable domain, with the rest obtained from reference TRBV9 and TRBJ2-3, is as follows: DSGVTQTPKHLITATGQRVTLRCSPRSGDLSVYWYQQSLDQGLQFLIQYYNGEERAKGNILERFSAQQFPDLHSELNLSSLELGDSALYFCASSVAHPGGGTDTQYFGPGTRLTVL.

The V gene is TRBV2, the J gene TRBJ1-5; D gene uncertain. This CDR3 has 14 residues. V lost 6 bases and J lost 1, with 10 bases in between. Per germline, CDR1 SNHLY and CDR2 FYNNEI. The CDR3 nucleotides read TGTGCCAGCAGGGAGGAGGTGAGCAATCAGCCCCAGCATTTT. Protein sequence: CASREEVSNQPQHF.

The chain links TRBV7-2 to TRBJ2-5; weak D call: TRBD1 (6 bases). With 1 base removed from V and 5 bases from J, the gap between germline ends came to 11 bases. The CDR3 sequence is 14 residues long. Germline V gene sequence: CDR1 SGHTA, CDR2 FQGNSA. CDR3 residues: CASSLVRGPETQYF. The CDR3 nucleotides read TGTGCCAGCAGCTTAGTCAGGGGTCCGGAGACCCAGTACTTC.

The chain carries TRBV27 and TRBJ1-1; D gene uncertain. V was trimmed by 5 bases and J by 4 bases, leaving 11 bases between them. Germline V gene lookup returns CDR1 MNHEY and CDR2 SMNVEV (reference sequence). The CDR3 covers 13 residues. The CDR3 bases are TGTGCCAGCAGTCCCCGAGTTTTCACTGAAGCTTTCTTT. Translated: CASSPRVFTEAFF.

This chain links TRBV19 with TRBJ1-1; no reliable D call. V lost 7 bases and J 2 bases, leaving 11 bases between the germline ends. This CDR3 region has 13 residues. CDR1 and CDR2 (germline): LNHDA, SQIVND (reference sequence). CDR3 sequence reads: CASTTVTNTEAFF. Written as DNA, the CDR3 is TGTGCCAGTACTACGGTTACCAACACTGAAGCTTTCTTT. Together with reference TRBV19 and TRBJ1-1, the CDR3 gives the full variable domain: DGGITQSPKYLFRKEGQNVTLSCEQNLNHDAMYWYRQDPGQGLRLIYYSQIVNDFQKGDIAEGYSVSREKKESFPLTVTSAQKNPTAFYLCASTTVTNTEAFFGQGTRLTVV.

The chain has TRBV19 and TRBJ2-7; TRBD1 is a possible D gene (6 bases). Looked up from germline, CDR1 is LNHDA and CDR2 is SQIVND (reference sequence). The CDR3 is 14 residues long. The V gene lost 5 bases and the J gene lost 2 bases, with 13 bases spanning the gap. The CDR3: CASSPRTVAYEQYF. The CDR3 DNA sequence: TGTGCCAGTAGTCCGAGGACAGTAGCCTACGAGCAGTACTTC.

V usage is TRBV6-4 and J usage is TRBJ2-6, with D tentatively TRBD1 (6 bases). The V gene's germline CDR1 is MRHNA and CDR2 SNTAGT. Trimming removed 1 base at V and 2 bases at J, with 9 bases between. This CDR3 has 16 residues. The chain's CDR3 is CASSDWNRAGANVLTF. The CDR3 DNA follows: TGTGCCAGCAGTGACTGGAACAGGGCTGGGGCCAACGTCCTGACTTTC.

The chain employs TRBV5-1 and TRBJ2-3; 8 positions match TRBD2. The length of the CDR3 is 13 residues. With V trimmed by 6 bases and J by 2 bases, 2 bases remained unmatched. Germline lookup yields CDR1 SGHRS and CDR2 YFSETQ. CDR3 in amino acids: CASTGGSTDTQYF. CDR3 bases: TGCGCCAGCACGGGGGGGTCCACAGATACGCAGTATTTT.

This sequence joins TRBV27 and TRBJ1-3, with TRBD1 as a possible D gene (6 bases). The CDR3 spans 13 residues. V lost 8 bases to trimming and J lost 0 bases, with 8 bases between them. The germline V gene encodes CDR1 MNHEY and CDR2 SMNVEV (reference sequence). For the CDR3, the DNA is TGTGCCAGCGGACAGCTCTCTGGAAACACCATATATTTT. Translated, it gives CASGQLSGNTIYF.

CDR3 in DNA: TGTGCCAGCAGCCCAAGCCTCGGGACTCTGAACACTGAAGCTTTCTTT. It translates to CASSPSLGTLNTEAFF. This rearrangement joins TRBV5-4 to TRBJ1-1; maybe TRBD1 (5 bases). Trimming removed 4 bases from V and 0 bases from J, with 16 bases in between. Germline values: CDR1 SGHNT, CDR2 YYREEE (reference sequence). The CDR3 totals 16 residues. The variable domain in full, completed from reference TRBV5-4 and TRBJ1-1, reads ETGVTQSPTHLIKTRGQQVTLRCSSQSGHNTVSWYQQALGQGPQFIFQYYREEENGRGNFPPRFSGLQFPNYSSELNVNALELDDSALYLCASSPSLGTLNTEAFFGQGTRLTVV.

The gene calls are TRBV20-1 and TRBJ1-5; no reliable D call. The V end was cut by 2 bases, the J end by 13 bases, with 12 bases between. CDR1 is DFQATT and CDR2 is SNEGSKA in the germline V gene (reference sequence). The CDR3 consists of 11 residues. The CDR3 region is CSARQTIPQHF. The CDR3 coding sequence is TGCAGTGCTAGACAAACAATCCCTCAGCATTTT.

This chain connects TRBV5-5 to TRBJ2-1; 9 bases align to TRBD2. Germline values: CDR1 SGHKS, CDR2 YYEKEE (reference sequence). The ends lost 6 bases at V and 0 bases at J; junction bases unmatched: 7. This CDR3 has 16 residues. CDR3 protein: CASTLAGSSSYNEQFF. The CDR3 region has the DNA TGTGCCAGCACGCTAGCGGGGTCTAGCTCCTACAATGAGCAGTTCTTC.

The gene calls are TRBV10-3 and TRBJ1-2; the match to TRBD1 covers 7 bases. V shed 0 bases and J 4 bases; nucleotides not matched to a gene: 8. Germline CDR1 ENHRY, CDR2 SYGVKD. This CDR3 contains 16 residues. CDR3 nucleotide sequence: TGTGCCATCAGTGAGTCTCGGGGACAGACGATCTATGGCTACACCTTC. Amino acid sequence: CAISESRGQTIYGYTF.

The DNA for the CDR3 is TGTGCCAGTACCGAAGACTACCCCCCCCGCCCAACTAATGAAAAACTGTTTTTT. Translating gives CASTEDYPPRPTNEKLFF. This chain links TRBV19 with TRBJ1-4; D remains unclear. Germline lookup yields CDR1 LNHDA and CDR2 SQIVND (reference sequence). The length of the CDR3 is 18 residues. Trimming removed 7 bases at V and 0 bases at J, with 21 bases between.

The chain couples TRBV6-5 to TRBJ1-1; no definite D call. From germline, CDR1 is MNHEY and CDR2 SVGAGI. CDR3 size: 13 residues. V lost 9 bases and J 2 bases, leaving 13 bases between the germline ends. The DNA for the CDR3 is TGTGCCAGTTTTCTTTTTATTAACACTGAAGCTTTCTTT. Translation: CASFLFINTEAFF.

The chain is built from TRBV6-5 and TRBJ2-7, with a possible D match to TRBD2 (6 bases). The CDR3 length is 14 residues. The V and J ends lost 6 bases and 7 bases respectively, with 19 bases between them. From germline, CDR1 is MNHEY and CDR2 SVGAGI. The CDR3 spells CASREGRERGEQYF. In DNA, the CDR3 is TGTGCCAGCAGGGAGGGTAGGGAACGTGGGGAGCAGTACTTC.

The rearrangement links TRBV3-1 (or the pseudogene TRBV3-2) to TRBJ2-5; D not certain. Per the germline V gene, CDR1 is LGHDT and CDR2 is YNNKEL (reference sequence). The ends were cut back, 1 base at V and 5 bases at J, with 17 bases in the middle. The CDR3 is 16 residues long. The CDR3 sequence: CASSQGVAQSGETQYF. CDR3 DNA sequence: TGTGCCAGCAGCCAAGGGGTCGCACAATCCGGGGAGACCCAGTACTTC.